The 29 T cell receptor beta chains below all came from one sample that was sequenced in a study of spatial heterogeneity in lung cancer. Time point defined: blood taken at disease recurrence. Frozen PBMC, nontumor lung or tumor provided whole RNA, which was sequenced unsorted. TCRdb called the 5' RACE reads again in MiXCR, with one record for every CDR3 protein. The sample includes 8,800 or so distinct CDR3 sequences, approximately 3.9% seen only once; the top ten take about 20%. Material: PBMCs, obtained at recurrence. The receptors originated from a female donor with early-stage non-small cell lung cancer.

This clonotype was counted ten times or more. This beta chain is off target for a library built for alpha chains, so its abundance means little. V and J are TRBV20-1 and TRBJ2-3, with 8 bases that match TRBD2. Unmatched junction bases numbered 3, after V lost 7 bases and J lost 3 bases. Germline CDR1 reads DFQATT; CDR2 reads SNEGSKA (reference sequence). The length of the CDR3 is 12 residues. The DNA for the CDR3 is TGCAGTGGGACTAGCAGTACAGATACGCAGTATTTT. Translating it yields CSGTSSTDTQYF.

As concerns this clonotype: This beta chain turned up in a library designed for alpha chains; as an off-target read, its abundance says little. The V and J genes are TRBV20-1 and TRBJ2-3; TRBD2 agrees at 10 bases. Germline V CDR1 and CDR2: DFQATT, SNEGSKA (reference sequence). The CDR3 is made up of 16 amino acids. Germline trimming cut 1 base from V and 2 bases from J; bases unmatched to any gene: 6. In DNA form, the CDR3 reads TGCAGTGCTAGAGGGGCTAGCGGGGGATCCACAGATACGCAGTATTTT. It yields the protein CSARGASGGSTDTQYF.

This clonotype was observed many times. A library made for alpha chains picked up this beta chain off target, so its size means little. This rearrangement joins TRBV2 to TRBJ1-2; D unresolved. Germline assignment: CDR1 SNHLY and CDR2 FYNNEI. Trimming cost V 3 bases and J 7 bases, with 15 bases left between them. This CDR3 contains 14 residues. CDR3 coding DNA: TGTGCCAGCAGTGAGGGCAGACTTATGCGTGGCTACACCTTC. Translated: CASSEGRLMRGYTF.

There are many counts of this clonotype. In a library made to pick up alpha chains, this beta chain is a stray read with a size that means little. The chain has TRBV7-2 and TRBJ2-7; 8 nucleotides agree with TRBD1. From germline, CDR1 is SGHTA and CDR2 FQGNSA. After removal of 1 base from V and 7 bases from J, the junction contained 3 bases not matched to a gene. The CDR3 sequence is 13 residues long. The CDR3 region is CASSLERTGEQYF. CDR3 DNA: TGTGCCAGCAGCTTAGAGCGGACAGGGGAGCAGTACTTC.

This clonotype appeared many times. This beta chain came through as a stray read in a library set up for alpha chains, and its size says little. This chain joins TRBV7-3 and TRBJ2-5; D call uncertain. Germline CDR1 reads SGHTA; CDR2 reads FQGTGA. Trimming left V 5 bases short and J 0 bases short, with 7 bases between. This CDR3 is built from 13 residues. The CDR3 spells CASSAQDQETQYF. The CDR3 DNA sequence: TGTGCCAGCAGCGCCCAGGACCAAGAGACCCAGTACTTC.

This clonotype was counted many times. Since it is a stray read in a library aimed at alpha chains, this beta chain has a size that is not meaningful. The gene calls are TRBV29-1 and TRBJ1-5; 7 nucleotides match TRBD1. CDR1 and CDR2 from the germline V gene are SQVTM and ANQGSEA. Trimming at V came to 7 bases and at J to 5 bases, leaving 8 bases not matched to a gene. CDR3 size: 13 residues. CDR3 nucleotides: TGCAGCGCCCAGGGAGGGGGCGATCAGCCCCAGCATTTT. Its protein product is CSAQGGGDQPQHF.

In this sample, this clonotype is medium-sized. The library was prepared for alpha chains; this beta chain is a stray read, so its frequency means little. The genes are TRBV11-2 and TRBJ2-5; unclear D gene. The germline gives CDR1 SGHAT, CDR2 FQNNGV. V lost 2 bases and J lost 1, with 14 bases in between. CDR3 length equals 16 residues. As DNA, the CDR3 is TGTGCCAGCAGCTTACCTTTCCAACGGGTCCAAGAGACCCAGTACTTC. This codes for CASSLPFQRVQETQYF.

This clonotype was detected only a few times. The library was prepared for alpha chains; this beta chain is a stray read, so its frequency means little. The chain carries TRBV3-1 and TRBJ2-7; weak D call: TRBD1 (6 bases). The CDR3 loop spans 14 amino acids. The germline V and J ends were trimmed by 2 bases and 6 bases, with 14 bases remaining between them. Per germline, CDR1 LGHDT and CDR2 YNNKEL (reference sequence). The CDR3 region has the DNA TGTGCCAGCAGCCAACGACAGGAGAGGGGCGAGCAGTACTTC. Encoded protein: CASSQRQERGEQYF.

This clonotype was counted many times. Because the library targeted alpha chains, this beta chain is an off-target read whose size means little. The chain joins TRBV6-2 or TRBV6-3 to TRBJ1-1; 7 bases align to TRBD1. J was trimmed by 10 bases and V by 7 bases; bases with no gene match: 12. The CDR3 sequence is 13 residues long. Germline-derived CDR1 and CDR2 are MNHEY and SVGEGT. The chain's CDR3 is CASTNTPTGRAFF. The CDR3 DNA reads as TGTGCCAGCACCAACACCCCGACAGGGAGAGCTTTCTTT.

This clonotype was seen ten or more times. Since it is a stray read in a library aimed at alpha chains, this beta chain has a size that is not meaningful. The V call is TRBV11-2, the J call TRBJ2-3; 10 nucleotides align to TRBD2. V was clipped by 0 bases and J by 2 bases; unmatched bases: 5. The CDR3 spans 17 residues. The germline CDR1 and CDR2 sequences are SGHAT and FQNNGV. CDR3 sequence reads: CASSLDPSGGATDTQYF. The DNA of the CDR3 is TGTGCCAGCAGCTTAGATCCGAGCGGGGGGGCCACAGATACGCAGTATTTT.

In its sample, this clonotype was seen a few times. In a library made to pick up alpha chains, this beta chain is a stray read with a size that means little. CDR3 sequence reads: CASSLDLGGDEQFF. CDR3 sequence (DNA): TGTGCCAGCAGCTTAGATCTGGGGGGGGATGAGCAGTTCTTC. This rearrangement joins TRBV11-2 to TRBJ2-1, with 7 bases that match TRBD2. There are 14 residues in the CDR3. The J segment lost 8 bases and the V segment lost 0 bases, leaving 4 bases of the junction unmatched. Germline CDR1 is SGHAT and CDR2 is FQNNGV.

This clonotype was found many times. A library made for alpha chains picked up this beta chain off target, so its size means little. The V call is TRBV30, the J call TRBJ2-3; a possible D gene is TRBD2 (6 bases). There are 15 residues in the CDR3. V gave up 3 bases and J gave up 5 bases, with 18 bases separating them. Germline CDR1 and CDR2: GTSNPN and SVGIG (reference sequence). The CDR3 region is CAWRSGAALGDTQYF. The CDR3 DNA follows: TGTGCCTGGAGGTCGGGAGCGGCCTTGGGAGATACGCAGTATTTT. Full variable domain (rest looked up from reference TRBV30 and TRBJ2-3): SQTIHQWPATLVQPVGSPLSLECTVEGTSNPNLYWYRQAAGRGLQLLFYSVGIGQISSEVPQNLSASRPQDRQFILSSKKLLLSDSGFYLCAWRSGAALGDTQYFGPGTRLTVL.

This clonotype was detected many times. The size of this beta chain means little, since it is a stray read in a library made for alpha chains. In nucleotides, the CDR3 is TGTGCCAGCAGCTTAGGGTCAGGGTATGGCTACACCTTC. As protein: CASSLGSGYGYTF. This chain joins TRBV5-5 and TRBJ1-2; tentative D call: TRBD1 (5 bases). Deletions cut 2 bases from V and 5 bases from J, with 10 bases between. This CDR3 contains 13 residues. CDR1 is SGHKS, CDR2 YYEKEE, per germline (reference sequence).

This clonotype was found many times. This beta chain lies outside the target of a library built for alpha chains; its clone size means little. V and J are TRBV2 and TRBJ1-1; D is unclear. The CDR3 covers 14 residues. The V end was cut by 2 bases, the J end by 1 base, with 8 bases between. Germline CDR1 reads SNHLY; CDR2 reads FYNNEI. Here the CDR3 reads CASSEFVGNTEAFF. The CDR3 DNA reads as TGTGCCAGCAGTGAATTTGTTGGGAACACTGAAGCTTTCTTT. Combining the CDR3 with reference TRBV2 and TRBJ1-1 gives the whole variable domain EPEVTQTPSHQVTQMGQEVILRCVPISNHLYFYWYRQILGQKVEFLVSFYNNEISEKSEIFDDQFSVERPDGSNFTLKIRSTKLEDSAMYFCASSEFVGNTEAFFGQGTRLTVV.

This clonotype showed up many times. This beta chain appears as a stray read in a library generated for alpha chains; its size is not informative. CDR3 DNA sequence: TGTGCCAGCAGTCCACGGCCCCGGGACAGGGCCTACGAGCAGTACTTC. The encoded protein is CASSPRPRDRAYEQYF. This rearrangement joins TRBV28 to TRBJ2-7, with 9 nucleotides matching TRBD1. The CDR3 totals 16 residues. CDR1 and CDR2 (germline): MDHEN, SYDVKM. With 5 bases clipped from V and 2 bases from J, the junction kept 10 bases outside the gene matches.

This clonotype was found many times. This beta chain is a stray read from a library made for alpha chains; its abundance is not meaningful. The rearrangement uses TRBV5-1 and TRBJ1-1; the D gene is possibly TRBD1 (5 bases). The CDR3 totals 16 residues. Per germline, CDR1 SGHRS and CDR2 YFSETQ. The V end lost 4 bases, the J end lost 0 bases, and 16 bases lay between the germline ends. CDR3 DNA: TGCGCCAGCAGCCCGGATGGGGGACTGATGAACACTGAAGCTTTCTTT. It yields the protein CASSPDGGLMNTEAFF.

This clonotype was recorded many times. This beta chain is a stray sequence in a library constructed for alpha chains; its clone size is not meaningful. The rearrangement uses TRBV7-2 and TRBJ1-2, with D possibly being TRBD1 (5 bases). The CDR3 spans 15 residues. Germline lookup yields CDR1 SGHTA and CDR2 FQGNSA. The ends were cut back, 5 bases at V and 7 bases at J, with 20 bases in the middle. The chain's CDR3 is CASSANLGVAGGYTF. DNA of the CDR3: TGTGCCAGCAGCGCAAATCTAGGGGTAGCGGGTGGCTACACCTTC.

This clonotype has ten or more counts. Found in a library prepared for alpha chains, this beta chain is an off-target read, and its abundance has little meaning. CDR3 coding DNA: TGCGCCAGCACCCCAGGGGGGGAAGGAGCTTTCTTT. It is translated as CASTPGGEGAFF. The J gene is TRBJ1-1, the V gene TRBV5-1; 7 bases agree with TRBD1. Trimming at V came to 6 bases and at J to 10 bases, leaving 9 bases not matched to a gene. The CDR3 contains 12 residues. Germline V lookup: CDR1 SGHRS, CDR2 YFSETQ. The variable domain in full, completed from reference TRBV5-1 and TRBJ1-1, reads KAGVTQTPRYLIKTRGQQVTLSCSPISGHRSVSWYQQTPGQGLQFLFEYFSETQRNKGNFPGRFSGRQFSNSRSEMNVSTLELGDSALYLCASTPGGEGAFFGQGTRLTVV.

This clonotype was counted ten times or more. Because this beta chain is a stray read in a library intended to capture alpha chains, its abundance should not be given much weight. The chain recombines TRBV30 with TRBJ2-7, with a weak D call TRBD2 (5 bases). The CDR3 sequence is 14 residues long. Germline V gene sequence: CDR1 GTSNPN, CDR2 SVGIG (reference sequence). Trimming shortened V by 3 bases and J by 2 bases, and 14 bases separated the two germline ends. The chain's CDR3 is CAWSPTLRAYEQYF. The CDR3 nucleotides are TGTGCCTGGAGCCCTACCCTGAGGGCCTACGAGCAGTACTTC. The full variable domain, completed using reference TRBV30 and TRBJ2-7, is SQTIHQWPATLVQPVGSPLSLECTVEGTSNPNLYWYRQAAGRGLQLLFYSVGIGQISSEVPQNLSASRPQDRQFILSSKKLLLSDSGFYLCAWSPTLRAYEQYFGPGTRLTVT.

By sample share, this clonotype is medium-sized (0.01 to 0.1%). As an off-target read in a library built for alpha chains, this beta chain has a frequency of little significance. The chain carries TRBV29-1 and TRBJ2-4; D might be TRBD2 (5 bases). Trimming pared 4 bases from V and 2 bases from J, leaving 12 bases between. There are 14 residues in the CDR3. CDR1 is SQVTM and CDR2 is ANQGSEA in the germline V gene. CDR3 bases: TGCAGCGTTGGGAGCGGTACGTCCAAAAACATTCAGTACTTC. This sequence encodes CSVGSGTSKNIQYF.

Many counts were recorded for this clonotype. This beta chain turned up in a library designed for alpha chains; as an off-target read, its abundance says little. The rearrangement uses TRBV18 and TRBJ2-3; TRBD1 agrees at 9 bases. The CDR3 contains 15 residues. Per germline, CDR1 KGHSH and CDR2 LQKENI. V was clipped by 8 bases and J by 0 bases; unmatched bases: 6. The CDR3 loop reads CASTTGTGSTDTQYF. CDR3 bases: TGTGCCAGCACTACAGGGACAGGGAGCACAGATACGCAGTATTTT.

This clonotype showed up many times. As an off-target read in a library built for alpha chains, this beta chain has a frequency of little significance. The rearrangement links TRBV28 to TRBJ2-3, with TRBD2 matching 8 bases. Germline CDR1 and CDR2: MDHEN and SYDVKM. The CDR3 extends over 16 amino acids. The V gene end was trimmed by 10 bases and the J gene end by 7 bases; junction bases not matched to a gene: 19. CDR3 amino acids: CATESWVAGMRNTQYF. Written as DNA, the CDR3 is TGTGCCACCGAATCGTGGGTAGCGGGGATGAGAAATACGCAGTATTTT.

This clonotype was detected ten times or more. Within a library made for alpha chains, this beta chain is off target, and its count is uninformative. V usage is TRBV28 and J usage is TRBJ1-6; D possibly corresponds to TRBD1 (5 bases). Germline V gives CDR1 MDHEN, CDR2 SYDVKM. The CDR3 spans 14 residues. Trimming left V 4 bases short and J 5 bases short, with 9 bases between. The CDR3: CASSSTANNSPLHF. The CDR3, as DNA: TGTGCCAGCAGTTCGACAGCTAATAATTCACCCCTCCACTTT.

This clonotype was recorded many times. Little can be read into the size of this beta chain, an off-target read in a library designed for alpha chains. The rearrangement links TRBV9 to TRBJ2-5, with unresolved D. The CDR3 consists of 14 residues. In germline, CDR1 is SGDLS, CDR2 YYNGEE. The germline V and J ends were trimmed by 0 bases and 1 base, with 7 bases remaining between them. CDR3 bases: TGTGCCAGCAGCGTAGGTATACCCCAAGAGACCCAGTACTTC. Translation gives CASSVGIPQETQYF.

This clonotype is classed as medium-sized. A library made for alpha chains picked up this beta chain off target, so its size means little. V usage is TRBV20-1 and J usage is TRBJ2-1; no clear D gene. Trimming left V 6 bases short and J 10 bases short, with 19 bases between. The CDR3 sequence is 13 residues long. The germline CDR1 and CDR2 sequences are DFQATT and SNEGSKA (reference sequence). The CDR3: CSARSAEAWEQFF. As DNA, the CDR3 is TGCAGTGCGAGGTCGGCAGAAGCTTGGGAGCAGTTCTTC.

This clonotype has a count of ten or more. This beta chain slipped into a library made for alpha chains as a stray read, so its size is not meaningful. The chain has TRBV7-2 and TRBJ1-2, with D perhaps matching TRBD1 (5 bases). The CDR3 totals 13 residues. Per the germline V gene, CDR1 is SGHTA and CDR2 is FQGNSA. V lost 4 bases to trimming and J lost 4 bases, with 10 bases between them. CDR3 amino acids: CASSSGIGYGYTF. The CDR3, as DNA: TGTGCCAGCAGCTCAGGGATAGGCTATGGCTACACCTTC. Together with reference TRBV7-2 and TRBJ1-2, the CDR3 gives the full variable domain: GAGVSQSPSNKVTEKGKDVELRCDPISGHTALYWYRQSLGQGLEFLIYFQGNSAPDKSGLPSDRFSAERTGGSVSTLTIQRTQQEDSAVYLCASSSGIGYGYTFGSGTRLTVV.

In its sample, this clonotype ranks as medium-sized (0.01 to 0.1%). This beta chain is a stray read from a library made for alpha chains; its abundance is not meaningful. The rearrangement joins TRBV28 to TRBJ1-2; maybe TRBD1 (6 bases). Germline V gene sequence: CDR1 MDHEN, CDR2 SYDVKM. V shed 2 bases and J shed 8 bases, with 15 bases lying between them. The CDR3 spans 14 residues. CDR3 sequence reads: CASSLRGTGKGYTF. CDR3 nucleotides: TGTGCCAGCAGTTTAAGGGGGACCGGGAAAGGCTACACCTTC.

This clonotype was counted ten times or more. This beta chain is off target for a library built for alpha chains, so its abundance means little. V gene TRBV7-8 combines with J gene TRBJ1-4; 8 bases fit TRBD1. Germline values: CDR1 SGHVS, CDR2 FQNEAQ. This CDR3 is built from 16 residues. V dropped 5 bases and J dropped 2; count of bases not matched to a gene: 7. CDR3 nucleotides: TGTGCCAGCAGCCCTTACAGGGGGAGGACTAATGAAAAACTGTTTTTT. Its translation is CASSPYRGRTNEKLFF.

In this sample, this clonotype turned up many times. Within a library made for alpha chains, this beta chain is off target, and its count is uninformative. The CDR3 coding sequence is TGCAGTGCTAGATTGCGGGACAGCTATGGCTACACCTTC. Its protein is CSARLRDSYGYTF. The chain is built from TRBV20-1 and TRBJ1-2, with 7 bases matching TRBD1. The CDR3 spans 13 residues. Looked up from germline, CDR1 is DFQATT and CDR2 is SNEGSKA (reference sequence). The V gene end was trimmed by 2 bases and the J gene end by 4 bases; junction bases not matched to a gene: 4.